In this sample, the clone carrying this T cell receptor (beta chain) turned up a few times. The sample originates from a study of blood T cell repertoires in COVID-19. Whole-study context: Material from acute and convalescent COVID-19 was sourced from the United States, Italy and Spain. PBMCs, B-cell-depleted T cells, or T cells were the source of the cDNA or gDNA that made up the material.

In the authors' workflow: Scientists estimated how many nucleated cells there were by amplifying reference gene primers. Clones were read by immunoSEQ multiplex PCR, and TCRdb kept only the in-frame ones, dropping some. The D gene and trimming were derived from the DNA, and the V and J assignments and clone size from that table. This sample has 98,000 or so clones, with just over 70% found just once. CDR3 length equals 15 residues. Trimming cost V 4 bases and J 11 bases; bases outside gene matches: 13. Germline values: CDR1 SGHKS, CDR2 YYEKEE (reference sequence). This clonotype originated in a woman aged 40 to 50 with acute or convalescent COVID-19. The sequenced sample consisted of peripheral blood. The rearrangement uses TRBV5-5 and TRBJ1-4, with TRBD1 matching over 8 bases. The CDR3 region is CASSNTQGARTKLFF. In nucleotides, the CDR3 is TGTGCCAGCAGCAACACTCAGGGGGCGAGGACGAAACTGTTTTTT.